The source of this T cell receptor beta chain is a study of blood T cell repertoires in COVID-19. As for the study in general: T cells, B-cell-depleted T cells, or PBMCs supplied cDNA or gDNA.

Original analysis: Reference gene primer amplification yielded estimated nucleated cell counts. Assay used: immunoSEQ multiplex PCR; TCRdb lists only in-frame clones, some missing. That table supplies the V and J calls and clone size; D and trimming were determined from the DNA. This table has over 200,000 clones, less than 90% appearing once. Sequencing input: peripheral blood. The TCR was taken from a man aged 40-50 years with active or convalescent COVID-19.

The CDR3 region is CASSPRGGSLNGYTF. The DNA of the CDR3 is TGTGCCAGCAGCCCCCGGGGCGGGAGTCTGAATGGCTACACCTTC. The chain uses TRBV5-4 and TRBJ1-2, with D tentatively TRBD1 (5 bases). The length of the CDR3 is 15 residues. V was shortened by 4 bases and J by 6 bases, with 19 bases between the two germline ends. Germline lookup yields CDR1 SGHNT and CDR2 YYREEE (reference sequence).